This T cell receptor beta chain emerged from a study of siplizumab effects on memory and regulatory T cells. The CDR3 has 14 residues. Germline-derived CDR1 and CDR2 are MDHEN and SYDVKM. The V gene lost 2 bases and the J gene lost 3 bases, with 11 bases spanning the gap. Assay: immunoSEQ multiplex PCR; the TCRdb copy retains only in-frame clones and omits some. The sample lists tens of thousands of clones; 95% to 98% were seen once. The study, taken as a whole, reports: Naive T cells looked more diverse than memory cells, and they looked like major contributors to the alloresponse.

Details on this clone: Antigen: not known.

The chain has TRBV28 and TRBJ2-7, with D maybe TRBD2 (6 bases). This receptor was taken from a human donor in good health. The source material was naive CD8+ T cells sorted from blood. The CDR3 DNA is TGTGCCAGCAGTTTAGGCGGGACCCGCTACGAGCAGTACTTC. Protein: CASSLGGTRYEQYF.